Shown below are 3 T cell receptor beta chains from a single sample sequenced in a study of PD-1 blockade in classical Hodgkin lymphoma (dated by TCRdb to 2018 to 2021). Reading the label with the study, this specimen's time point is: newly diagnosed, previously untreated cHL patient sample. Library creation used the immunoSEQ multiplex PCR assay. Held by TCRdb, this immuneACCESS table contains in-frame sequences only and omits some clones. Under half of the omission traces to an unresolved V gene where checked; the cause of the rest is unknown. This sample gives about 15,000 clones in total; 80% to 90% of them show up just once. The ten largest make up over 6.5% of the sample. Material for sequencing was peripheral blood mononuclear cells (PBMCs). These receptors were obtained from a human donor with classical Hodgkin lymphoma.

The genes are TRBV9 and TRBJ2-1; 7 nucleotides line up with TRBD1. This CDR3 comprises 16 residues. Losses at the gene ends were 8 bases for V and 2 bases for J; bases not matched to a gene: 13. The germline gives CDR1 SGDLS, CDR2 YYNGEE. The CDR3 nucleotides read TGTGCCAGTACCATGACCCGGGACAGCACCTACAATGAGCAGTTCTTC. Residues: CASTMTRDSTYNEQFF.

The chain couples TRBV2 to TRBJ2-7, with D tentatively TRBD2 (6 bases). The V gene's germline CDR1 is SNHLY and CDR2 FYNNEI. V was cut by 7 bases and J by 1 base, with 17 bases left in between. The CDR3 is 15 amino acids. The CDR3 coding sequence is TGTGCCAGCAACGGGGAGGCCTTCAAATCCTACGAGCAGTACTTC. It encodes CASNGEAFKSYEQYF.

This chain uses TRBV9 with TRBJ1-2, with D maybe TRBD1 (5 bases). Germline lookup yields CDR1 SGDLS and CDR2 YYNGEE. CDR3 size: 14 residues. Trimming shortened V by 0 bases and J by 8 bases, and 14 bases separated the two germline ends. The CDR3, as DNA: TGTGCCAGCAGCGTAGGCTCGCGGCAGGGAGGCTACACCTTC. Protein product: CASSVGSRQGGYTF.